This T cell receptor beta chain derives from a study of blood T cell repertoires in COVID-19. Study overall: Acute and convalescent COVID-19 samples came from the United States, Italy and Spain. In each case, the material was cDNA or gDNA derived from T cells, B-cell-depleted T cells, or PBMCs.

Cohort assignment relied on participant-reported clinical history. Sequencing used immunoSEQ multiplex PCR; TCRdb keeps in-frame clones, though not all of them. The profile covers under 250,000 clones, with 65% to 90% appearing a single time and about 9.8% taken by the ten largest. Germline-derived CDR1 and CDR2 are MDHEN and SYDVKM. The CDR3 covers 18 residues. V shed 5 bases, J shed 4 bases, and the junction held 19 bases outside the gene matches. The chain carries TRBV28 and TRBJ2-5, with 7 bases matching TRBD2. The sequence came from a woman in her fifties or sixties with acute COVID-19. Material for sequencing was PBMCs or T cells enriched from blood (not recorded which). Written as DNA, the CDR3 is TGTGCCAGCAGTACTTACAAGAATGGCCTGGGCGGGGGAGAGACCCAGTACTTC. This sequence encodes CASSTYKNGLGGGETQYF.